This T cell receptor (beta chain) was sequenced during a study of T cells in Graves' hyperthyroidism and ophthalmopathy. Background on the study: Blood was drawn when the patient was first diagnosed and still untreated.

CDR3 length: 17 amino acids. The J segment lost 2 bases and the V segment lost 6 bases, leaving 14 bases of the junction unmatched. Germline assignment: CDR1 MNHNS and CDR2 SASEGT. Amplified TCR beta CDR3 regions came from RNA transcripts. A set of HTBI primers served as the primers for a first-round RT-PCR of the TCR CDR3. MiXCR, run by TCRdb on the multiplex PCR reads, gives a single entry per CDR3 protein. This table holds about 380,000 distinct CDR3 sequences, under 20% found once. This clonotype has a count of ten or more. The receptor was derived from a young man with Graves' ophthalmopathy. Material: blood. The V call is TRBV6-1, the J call TRBJ2-5; 8 nucleotides align to TRBD1. This CDR3 is CASSGSPGQVLQETQYF. Written as DNA, the CDR3 is TGTGCCAGCAGCGGTTCTCCGGGACAGGTGCTTCAAGAGACCCAGTACTTC.